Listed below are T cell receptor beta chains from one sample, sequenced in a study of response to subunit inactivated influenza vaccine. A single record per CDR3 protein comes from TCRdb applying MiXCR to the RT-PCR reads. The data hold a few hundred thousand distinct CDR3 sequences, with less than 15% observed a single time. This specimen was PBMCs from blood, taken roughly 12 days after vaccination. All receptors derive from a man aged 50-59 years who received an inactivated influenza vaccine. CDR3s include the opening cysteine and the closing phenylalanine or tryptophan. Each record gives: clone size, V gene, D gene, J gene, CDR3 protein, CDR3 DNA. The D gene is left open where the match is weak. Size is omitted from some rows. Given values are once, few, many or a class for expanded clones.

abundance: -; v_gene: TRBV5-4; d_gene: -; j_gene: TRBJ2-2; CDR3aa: CASHPEGRNRAGELFF; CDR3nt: TGTGCCAGTCACCCAGAGGGGAGGAATCGTGCCGGGGAGCTGTTTTTT
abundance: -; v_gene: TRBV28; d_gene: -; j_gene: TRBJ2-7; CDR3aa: CASSLYGSLLEQYF; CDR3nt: TGTGCCAGCAGTTTATACGGGTCTCTACTCGAGCAGTACTTC
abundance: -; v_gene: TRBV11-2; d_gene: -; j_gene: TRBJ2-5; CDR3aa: CASSLELVVTRRQETQYF; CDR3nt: TGTGCCAGCAGCTTAGAATTAGTGGTAACCAGAAGACAAGAGACCCAGTACTTC
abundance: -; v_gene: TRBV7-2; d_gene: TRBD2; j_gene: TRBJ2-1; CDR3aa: CASSLWGQGLADEQFF; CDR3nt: TGTGCCAGCAGCCTATGGGGCCAGGGACTAGCGGACGAGCAGTTCTTC
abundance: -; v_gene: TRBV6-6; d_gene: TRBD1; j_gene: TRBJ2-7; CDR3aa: CASNTGGVEQYF; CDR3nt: TGTGCCAGCAATACAGGGGGCGTCGAGCAGTACTTC
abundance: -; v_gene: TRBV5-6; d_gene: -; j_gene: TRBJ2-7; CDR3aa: CASSSTGGGFHEQYF; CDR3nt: TGTGCCAGCAGCTCGACAGGTGGGGGCTTCCACGAGCAGTACTTC
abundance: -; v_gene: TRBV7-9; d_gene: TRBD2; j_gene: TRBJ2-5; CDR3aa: CASSVPGGGYQETQYF; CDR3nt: TGTGCCAGCAGCGTACCCGGCGGGGGGTACCAAGAGACCCAGTACTTC
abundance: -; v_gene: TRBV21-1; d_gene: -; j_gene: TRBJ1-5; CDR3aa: CARGMGRKSPNQPQHF; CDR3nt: TGTGCCAGGGGAATGGGCAGGAAATCCCCCAATCAGCCCCAGCATTTT
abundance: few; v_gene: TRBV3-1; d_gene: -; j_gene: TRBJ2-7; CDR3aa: CASSDTSSYEQYF; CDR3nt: TGTGCCAGCAGCGATACTTCCTCCTACGAGCAGTACTTC
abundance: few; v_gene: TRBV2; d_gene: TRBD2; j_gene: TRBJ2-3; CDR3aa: CASSEMGLAEEMQYF; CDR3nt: TGTGCCAGCAGTGAGATGGGACTAGCGGAGGAGATGCAGTATTTT
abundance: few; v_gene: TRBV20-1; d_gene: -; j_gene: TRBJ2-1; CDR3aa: CSARRVRLNEQFF; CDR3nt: TGCAGTGCCCGACGGGTCAGGCTCAATGAGCAGTTCTTC
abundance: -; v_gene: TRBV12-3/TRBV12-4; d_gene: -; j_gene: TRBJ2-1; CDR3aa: CASSLLSKTEQFF; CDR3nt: TGTGCCAGCAGTTTATTATCCAAAACTGAGCAGTTCTTC
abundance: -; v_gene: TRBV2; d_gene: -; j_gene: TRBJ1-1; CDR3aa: CAGGSQGDTEAFF; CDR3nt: TGTGCCGGGGGGTCACAGGGAGACACTGAAGCTTTCTTT
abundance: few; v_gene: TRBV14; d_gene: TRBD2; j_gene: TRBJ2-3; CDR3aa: CASSRGLAGGPATQYF; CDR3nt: TGTGCCAGCAGCCGCGGACTAGCGGGAGGGCCGGCTACGCAGTATTTT
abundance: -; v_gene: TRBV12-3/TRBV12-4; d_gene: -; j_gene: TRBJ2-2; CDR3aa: CASSWRHTGELFF; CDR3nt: TGTGCCAGCAGTTGGAGGCACACCGGGGAGCTGTTTTTT
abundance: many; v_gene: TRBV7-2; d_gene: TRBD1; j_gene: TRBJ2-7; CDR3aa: CASSYRDRTYEQYF; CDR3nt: TGTGCCAGCAGTTACCGGGACAGAACCTACGAGCAGTACTTC
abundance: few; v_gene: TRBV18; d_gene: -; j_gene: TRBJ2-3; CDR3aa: CASSPPVGPEGTQYF; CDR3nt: TGTGCCAGCTCACCACCGGTGGGGCCTGAGGGTACGCAGTATTTT
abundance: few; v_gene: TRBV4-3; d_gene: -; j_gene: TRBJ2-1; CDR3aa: CASSQEGGDNEQFF; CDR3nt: TGCGCCAGCAGCCAAGAAGGAGGGGACAATGAGCAGTTCTTC
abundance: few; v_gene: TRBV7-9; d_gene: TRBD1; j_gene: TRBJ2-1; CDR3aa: CASRQTTGQGYNEQFF; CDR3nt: TGTGCCAGCAGACAAACGACGGGACAGGGGTACAATGAGCAGTTCTTC
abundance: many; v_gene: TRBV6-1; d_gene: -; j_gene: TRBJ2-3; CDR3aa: CASSELGGTTDTQYF; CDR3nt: TGTGCCAGCAGTGAATTAGGGGGGACGACAGATACGCAGTATTTT
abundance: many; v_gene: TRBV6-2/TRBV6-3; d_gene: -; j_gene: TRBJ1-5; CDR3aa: CASSYVGMGQRNQPQHF; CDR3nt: TGTGCCAGCAGTTACGTCGGGATGGGGCAGCGCAATCAGCCCCAGCATTTT
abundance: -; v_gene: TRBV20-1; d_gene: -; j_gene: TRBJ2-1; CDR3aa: CSATSSQTPYNEQFF; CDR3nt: TGCAGTGCTACCTCCTCTCAGACCCCCTACAATGAGCAGTTCTTC
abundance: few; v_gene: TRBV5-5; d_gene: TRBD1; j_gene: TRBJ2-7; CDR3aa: CASSVRDSPYEQYF; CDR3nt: TGTGCCAGCAGCGTCCGGGACAGCCCCTACGAGCAGTACTTC
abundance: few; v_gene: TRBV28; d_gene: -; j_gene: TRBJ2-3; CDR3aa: CASSPRGQLTDTQYF; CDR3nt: TGTGCCAGCAGTCCTCGGGGGCAACTCACAGATACGCAGTATTTT
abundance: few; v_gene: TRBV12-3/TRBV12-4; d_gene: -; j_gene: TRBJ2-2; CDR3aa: CASIHGRSNTGELFF; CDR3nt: TGTGCCAGCATCCACGGGCGGTCGAACACCGGGGAGCTGTTTTTT
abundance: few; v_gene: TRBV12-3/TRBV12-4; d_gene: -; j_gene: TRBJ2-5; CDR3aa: CASSGGQLVQETQYF; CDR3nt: TGTGCCAGCAGCGGGGGACAGCTTGTCCAAGAGACCCAGTACTTC
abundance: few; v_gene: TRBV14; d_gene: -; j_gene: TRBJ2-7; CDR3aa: CASSQEIWQKPYEQYF; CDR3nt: TGTGCCAGCAGCCAAGAAATTTGGCAGAAGCCCTACGAGCAGTACTTC
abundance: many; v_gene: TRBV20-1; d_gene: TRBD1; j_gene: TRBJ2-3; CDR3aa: CSATGTGSADTQYF; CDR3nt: TGCAGTGCTACCGGGACAGGGAGCGCAGATACGCAGTATTTT
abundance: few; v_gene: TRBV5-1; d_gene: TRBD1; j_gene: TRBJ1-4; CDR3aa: CASSSGGQGGEKLFF; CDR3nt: TGCGCCAGCAGCTCTGGGGGACAGGGAGGTGAAAAACTGTTTTTT
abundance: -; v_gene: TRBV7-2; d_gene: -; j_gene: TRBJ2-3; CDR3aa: CASSFPGRPDTQYF; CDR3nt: TGTGCCAGCAGCTTTCCAGGTCGGCCGGATACGCAGTATTTT
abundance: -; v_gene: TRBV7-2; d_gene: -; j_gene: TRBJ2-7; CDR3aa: CASSPPGLATPGEYF; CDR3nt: TGTGCCAGCAGCCCCCCCGGGCTAGCGACCCCCGGGGAGTACTTC
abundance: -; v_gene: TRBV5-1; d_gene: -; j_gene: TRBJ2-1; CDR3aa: CASSLVGTLYNEQFF; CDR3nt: TGCGCCAGCAGCTTGGTAGGGACTCTCTACAATGAGCAGTTCTTC
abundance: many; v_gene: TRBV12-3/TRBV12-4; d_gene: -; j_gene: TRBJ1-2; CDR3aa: CASSQVVGSYGYTF; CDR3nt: TGTGCCAGCAGTCAGGTCGTGGGTAGCTATGGCTACACCTTC